This T cell receptor beta chain was sequenced in a study of blood T cell repertoires in COVID-19. Clones were sequenced by immunoSEQ multiplex PCR, and TCRdb holds only the in-frame ones, with some missing. The table records a few hundred thousand clones, roughly 77% of them present only once. In germline, CDR1 is GTSNPN, CDR2 SVGIG (reference sequence). The CDR3 sequence is 16 residues long. The V and J ends lost 4 bases and 0 bases, in that order; junction bases with no gene match: 9. The sample taken for sequencing was peripheral blood. The TCR originated in an elderly woman with acute or convalescent COVID-19. This chain links TRBV30 with TRBJ2-3, with TRBD2 matching over 8 bases. The CDR3 DNA reads as TGTGCCTGGACCTATAGCGGGGTCTTGAGCACAGATACGCAGTATTTT. Its translation: CAWTYSGVLSTDTQYF.